These T cell receptor beta chains were read from a single sample in a study of cytomegalovirus exposure and HLA in healthy donors. Generated by immunoSEQ multiplex PCR, the TCRdb table keeps only in-frame clones and is missing some. The table shows 150,000 to 200,000 clones, with 9.5% to 15% occurring only once. The sequenced sample consisted of PBMCs. These receptors all come from a man in his fifties in good health and CMV-seropositive. The CDR3 runs from the conserved cysteine through the conserved F or W. A D gene is named only where the DNA matches it firmly. For some rows the clone size is stated as once, few or many, or as a class when expanded; others skip it.

j_gene | d_gene | abundance | v_gene | CDR3nt | CDR3aa
TRBJ2-3 | TRBD2 | - | TRBV4-3 | TGCGCCAGCAGCCAACAAGCGGGGGGGAGGACAGATACGCAGTATTTT | CASSQQAGGRTDTQYF
TRBJ1-3 | - | - | TRBV28 | TGTGCCAGCAGGGGTCAGGGGCAATCCGGAAACACCATATATTTT | CASRGQGQSGNTIYF
TRBJ2-5 | - | - | TRBV11-2 | TGTGCCAGCAGCCCCGGGACTTCGACGTACTTC | CASSPGTSTYF
TRBJ2-5 | - | - | TRBV6-1 | TGTGCCAGCAGTGTAAACAGGGTAGAGACCCAGTACTTC | CASSVNRVETQYF
TRBJ1-2 | TRBD1 | - | TRBV6-5 | TGTGCCAGCAGTACCAGGGGACAGGGAGGCTATGGCTACACCTTC | CASSTRGQGGYGYTF
TRBJ2-5 | TRBD2 | - | TRBV6-5 | TGTGCCAGCAGTTCCACGACTAGCGGGGACCAAGAGACCCAGTACTTC | CASSSTTSGDQETQYF
TRBJ1-5 | TRBD1 | - | TRBV30 | TGTGCCTGGACGGAATCAGGGGGTTTTCAGCCCCAGCATTTT | CAWTESGGFQPQHF
TRBJ1-5 | - | - | TRBV19 | TGTGCCAGTAGTATTATTGGGGGAGGTGGGCAGCCCCAGCATTTT | CASSIIGGGGQPQHF
TRBJ2-3 | TRBD2 | - | TRBV7-2 | TGTGCCAGCAGCCCTCGACTAGCGGGGGGTTCGGATACGCAGTATTTT | CASSPRLAGGSDTQYF
TRBJ1-2 | TRBD1 | - | TRBV5-1 | TGCGCCAGCAGGTTGGACAGGGATTATGGCTACACCTTC | CASRLDRDYGYTF
TRBJ1-1 | TRBD1 | - | TRBV5-5 | TGTGCCAGCAGCCGCCTTGGGACAGCCACTGAAGCTTTCTTT | CASSRLGTATEAFF
TRBJ1-1 | - | few | TRBV6-5 | TGTGCCAGCAGTTTGTGGGGGGTGAACACTGAAGCTTTCTTT | CASSLWGVNTEAFF
TRBJ1-6 | - | many | TRBV5-5 | TGTGCCAGCAGCGCTGGACTCTATAATTCACCCCTCCACTTT | CASSAGLYNSPLHF
TRBJ2-7 | TRBD2 | few | TRBV5-6 | TGTGCCAGCAGCTCCTTTGGGGGGGACGAGCAGTACTTC | CASSSFGGDEQYF
TRBJ1-6 | - | few | TRBV5-6 | TGTGCCAGCAGCTTGGGTCGACAAAATAATTCACCCCTCCACTTT | CASSLGRQNNSPLHF
TRBJ2-7 | - | - | TRBV5-1 | TGCGCCAGCAGCTTGACTCCAGGCCCCTACGAGCAGTACTTC | CASSLTPGPYEQYF
TRBJ1-1 | TRBD1 | - | TRBV5-4 | TGTGCCAGCAGTTTCGGACAGGGAAGTGAAGCTTTCTTT | CASSFGQGSEAFF
TRBJ2-5 | - | few | TRBV5-4 | TGTGCCAGCAGCTTCTTCCGAGAAGAGACCCAGTACTTC | CASSFFREETQYF
TRBJ1-3 | - | few | TRBV7-6 | TGTGCCAGCAGCTTTGGCCAGAATGGAAACACCATATATTTT | CASSFGQNGNTIYF
TRBJ1-2 | - | - | TRBV28 | TGTGCCACCGGACAGCGCACCTATGGCTACACCTTC | CATGQRTYGYTF